These 27 T cell receptor beta chains share one sample of origin, sequenced in a study of memory CD4+ T cells and cytomegalovirus serostatus. Single viable CD3+CD4+CD8-CD45RO+ cells were sorted as the memory CD4+ T cells. The repertoire was sequenced with immunoSEQ multiplex PCR; TCRdb's copy has only in-frame clones and lacks some. The sample holds 50,000 to 65,000 clones, about three quarters seen once. Sequences were obtained from memory CD4+ T cells from blood. These receptors all stem from an adult in good health and CMV-seropositive.

This clone appeared a single time. This chain links TRBV28 with TRBJ1-2, with D perhaps matching TRBD1 (6 bases). V gave up 4 bases and J gave up 4 bases, with 10 bases separating them. CDR3 size: 13 residues. Germline V lookup: CDR1 MDHEN, CDR2 SYDVKM. DNA for the CDR3: TGTGCCAGCAGTTCGGGGGCGCGCTATGGCTACACCTTC. The encoded protein is CASSSGARYGYTF.

This chain connects TRBV2 to TRBJ1-4, with a weak D call TRBD1 (5 bases). This CDR3 spans 15 amino acids. Trimming stripped 4 bases from V and 0 bases from J, with 9 bases between. CDR1 and CDR2 from the germline V gene are SNHLY and FYNNEI. The CDR3 region is CASSGTLATNEKLFF. The DNA of the CDR3 is TGTGCCAGCAGTGGGACACTTGCAACTAATGAAAAACTGTTTTTT.

This clone came up a few times. The chain links TRBV2 to TRBJ1-5; D remains ambiguous. The CDR3 extends over 13 amino acids. Germline V gene data show CDR1 as SNHLY and CDR2 as FYNNEI. V gave up 7 bases and J gave up 0 bases, with 7 bases separating them. The CDR3 DNA reads TGTGCCAGCACCGACGCTAGCAATCAGCCCCAGCATTTT. Translated: CASTDASNQPQHF.

The CDR3 protein is CASRSRGGEEKLFF. DNA of the CDR3: TGCGCCAGCAGATCCCGCGGTGGGGAGGAAAAACTGTTTTTT. The J gene is TRBJ1-4, the V gene TRBV5-1, with no clear D. Per germline, CDR1 SGHRS and CDR2 YFSETQ. V was cut by 5 bases and J by 8 bases, with 16 bases left in between. CDR3 length: 14 residues.

The chain joins TRBV28 to TRBJ2-7; D might be TRBD1 (6 bases). Germline loops: CDR1 MDHEN, CDR2 SYDVKM. CDR3 length equals 15 residues. With 6 bases removed from V and 3 bases from J, the gap between germline ends came to 18 bases. CDR3 amino acids: CASRTADRSNYEQYF. CDR3 in DNA: TGTGCCAGCAGGACCGCCGACAGGTCGAACTACGAGCAGTACTTC.

The chain couples TRBV11-2 to TRBJ1-1, with a weak D call TRBD1 (5 bases). There are 13 residues in the CDR3. Germline CDR1 is SGHAT and CDR2 is FQNNGV. Between the trimmed V and J ends, which lost 8 bases and 7 bases, there was a span of 17 bases. CDR3 loop: CASLLRGGGEAFF. The CDR3 nucleotides are TGTGCCAGCCTTCTTAGGGGCGGGGGTGAAGCTTTCTTT.

This chain joins TRBV7-9 and TRBJ2-5, with TRBD1 as a possible D gene (6 bases). Germline CDR1 and CDR2: SEHNR and FQNEAQ (reference sequence). Trimming pared 6 bases from V and 4 bases from J, leaving 15 bases between. The CDR3 totals 14 residues. CDR3 nucleotides: TGTGCCAGCAGACCGACAGGACCTGGAGAGACCCAGTACTTC. It codes for CASRPTGPGETQYF.

This clone came up once. This chain joins TRBV4-1 and TRBJ2-1; TRBD2 aligns across 10 bases. CDR3 length: 19 amino acids. CDR1 MGHRA and CDR2 YSYEKL come from the germline V gene. V shed 0 bases and J 6 bases; nucleotides not matched to a gene: 14. Here the CDR3 reads CASSQEASGSGSFGNEQFF. As DNA, the CDR3 is TGCGCCAGCAGCCAAGAGGCTAGCGGGAGCGGGTCATTCGGCAATGAGCAGTTCTTC.

The V gene is TRBV28, the J gene TRBJ1-5; possibly TRBD1 for D (6 bases). This CDR3 region has 17 residues. Per germline, CDR1 MDHEN and CDR2 SYDVKM. Trimming cost V 5 bases and J 3 bases, with 20 bases left between them. The CDR3 region is CASSTVPRGSYNQPQHF. CDR3 nucleotides: TGTGCCAGCAGTACCGTCCCCAGGGGCTCCTACAATCAGCCCCAGCATTTT. Filled out from reference TRBV28 and TRBJ1-5, the complete variable domain reads DVKVTQSSRYLVKRTGEKVFLECVQDMDHENMFWYRQDPGLGLRLIYFSYDVKMKEKGDIPEGYSVSREKKERFSLILESASTNQTSMYLCASSTVPRGSYNQPQHFGDGTRLSIL.

The V call is TRBV10-3, the J call TRBJ2-1; 7 nucleotides line up with TRBD1. Germline CDR1 is ENHRY and CDR2 is SYGVKD. This CDR3 region has 13 residues. Unmatched junction bases numbered 5, after V lost 6 bases and J lost 6 bases. This CDR3 is CAIRRDSSNEQFF. The CDR3 DNA sequence: TGTGCCATCAGAAGGGACAGCAGCAATGAGCAGTTCTTC.

This chain uses TRBV20-1 with TRBJ1-2, with D maybe TRBD1 (5 bases). The CDR3 loop spans 11 amino acids. Germline V gives CDR1 DFQATT, CDR2 SNEGSKA (reference sequence). Trimming left V 6 bases short and J 7 bases short, with 12 bases between. CDR3 nucleotides: TGCAGTGCCCGCCAGGGTACTGGCTACACCTTC. The encoded protein is CSARQGTGYTF.

The count of this clone is one. This chain connects TRBV2 to TRBJ2-1; 9 bases agree with TRBD1. Unmatched junction bases numbered 10, after V lost 7 bases and J lost 9 bases. Looked up from germline, CDR1 is SNHLY and CDR2 is FYNNEI. This CDR3 is built from 14 residues. The CDR3 DNA reads as TGTGCCAGCATCGACAGGGGGAGTAGAGGTGAGCAGTTCTTC. Its protein product is CASIDRGSRGEQFF.

This clone occurred a few times. The rearrangement links TRBV19 to TRBJ1-2; possibly TRBD1 for D (5 bases). V lost 6 bases and J 3 bases, leaving 14 bases between the germline ends. The CDR3 is made up of 14 amino acids. Germline V gives CDR1 LNHDA, CDR2 SQIVND (reference sequence). CDR3 bases: TGTGCCAGTAGCTGGACCGGAGGGGACTATGGCTACACCTTC. This sequence encodes CASSWTGGDYGYTF.

This clone was counted only a few times. The V call is TRBV9, the J call TRBJ1-1, with a possible D match to TRBD1 (6 bases). The V gene lost 3 bases and the J gene lost 0 bases, with 18 bases spanning the gap. The CDR3 is made up of 17 amino acids. In germline, CDR1 is SGDLS, CDR2 YYNGEE. In DNA form, the CDR3 reads TGTGCCAGCAGCGGAGGTCCCGGGGGGGCCATGAACACTGAAGCTTTCTTT. This encodes CASSGGPGGAMNTEAFF.

The V gene is TRBV6-5, the J gene TRBJ2-1, with D perhaps assigned TRBD1 or TRBD2 (5 bases each). The V gene lost 5 bases and the J gene lost 8 bases, with 19 bases spanning the gap. This CDR3 spans 15 amino acids. Germline CDR1 is MNHEY and CDR2 is SVGAGI. The DNA for the CDR3 is TGTGCCAGCAGTAATTCCGGGACGGGTTTTGATGAGCAGTTCTTC. It codes for CASSNSGTGFDEQFF.

This clone came up once. The chain carries TRBV5-4 and TRBJ1-2; no clear D. The V end was cut by 5 bases, the J end by 1 base, with 9 bases between. CDR3 size: 13 residues. The germline CDR1 and CDR2 sequences are SGHNT and YYREEE (reference sequence). The CDR3 DNA sequence: TGTGCCAGCAGTTCCCCGGGTAACTATGGCTACACCTTC. Translating gives CASSSPGNYGYTF.

This clone was counted only a few times. This chain connects TRBV28 to TRBJ2-4; TRBD2 matches 12 bases. The ends lost 6 bases at V and 5 bases at J; junction bases unmatched: 8. The germline gives CDR1 MDHEN, CDR2 SYDVKM. The CDR3 consists of 16 residues. CDR3 loop: CASSTLAGGPQNIQYF. The CDR3, as DNA: TGTGCCAGCAGCACTCTAGCGGGAGGGCCCCAAAACATTCAGTACTTC.

This sequence joins TRBV19 and TRBJ2-5; D is perhaps TRBD1 (5 bases). The V end lost 1 base, the J end lost 2 bases, and 8 bases lay between the germline ends. Germline values: CDR1 LNHDA, CDR2 SQIVND (reference sequence). This CDR3 contains 14 residues. In DNA form, the CDR3 reads TGTGCCAGTAGTATAGTCAACAGGCAAGAGACCCAGTACTTC. It is translated as CASSIVNRQETQYF.

V is TRBV28 and J is TRBJ1-5; TRBD1 matches 8 bases. Germline CDR1 and CDR2: MDHEN and SYDVKM. Trimming cost V 5 bases and J 6 bases; bases outside gene matches: 6. The CDR3 extends over 14 amino acids. CDR3 loop: CASSLRQGIQPQHF. The DNA of the CDR3 is TGTGCCAGCAGTCTAAGACAGGGGATTCAGCCCCAGCATTTT.

The V gene is TRBV7-2, the J gene TRBJ2-7; weak D call: TRBD2 (6 bases). Germline lookup yields CDR1 SGHTA and CDR2 FQGNSA. The CDR3 contains 11 residues. The V gene lost 2 bases and the J gene lost 9 bases, with 8 bases spanning the gap. CDR3 nucleotide sequence: TGTGCCAGCAGCTTATCGGGGGTGCAGTACTTC. Its translation is CASSLSGVQYF.

The chain links TRBV7-9 to TRBJ1-1; 7 nucleotides align to TRBD1. This CDR3 region has 15 residues. Per the germline V gene, CDR1 is SEHNR and CDR2 is FQNEAQ (reference sequence). J gave up 1 base and V 2 bases, and 4 bases lay outside the gene matches. The CDR3 region has the DNA TGTGCCAGCAGCTTAATCGGGACAGCGAACACTGAAGCTTTCTTT. It translates to CASSLIGTANTEAFF.

The gene calls are TRBV10-2 and TRBJ2-2; 8 positions agree with TRBD2. This CDR3 contains 15 residues. Germline lookup yields CDR1 WSHSY and CDR2 SAAADI. V dropped 4 bases and J dropped 2; count of bases not matched to a gene: 3. The CDR3 reads CASSAGGSNTGELFF. DNA for the CDR3: TGCGCCAGCAGTGCGGGAGGGTCTAACACCGGGGAGCTGTTTTTT.

J is TRBJ2-5 and V is TRBV6-5; D remains ambiguous. The end of the DNA fits TRBJ2-7 better, so the J call may be wrong. This CDR3 spans 13 amino acids. CDR1 MNHEY and CDR2 SVGAGI come from the germline V gene. The CDR3 is CASSSNTNYEQYF. DNA for the CDR3: TGTGCCAGCAGTTCGAACACTAACTACGAGCAGTACTTC.

This clone was recorded once. The CDR3 bases are TGTGCCAGCAGTTACTCGGACGGGGGGGTCGGGAGCCAGTACTTC. This gives the protein CASSYSDGGVGSQYF. This chain joins TRBV6-6 and TRBJ2-5, with 8 bases lining up with TRBD2. Losses at the gene ends were 0 bases for V and 10 bases for J; bases not matched to a gene: 10. Germline values: CDR1 MNHNY, CDR2 SVGAGI (reference sequence). This CDR3 has 15 amino acids.

The chain recombines TRBV5-1 with TRBJ2-1; 8 bases are shared with TRBD2. The CDR3 is 15 amino acids. Germline CDR1 and CDR2: SGHRS and YFSETQ. V lost 6 bases to trimming and J lost 5 bases; unmatched junction nucleotides: 10. The CDR3 sequence is CASMREVAGNNEQFF. The CDR3 DNA is TGCGCCAGCATGAGGGAGGTAGCGGGAAACAATGAGCAGTTCTTC.

This chain joins TRBV7-3 and TRBJ2-1, with 11 bases matching TRBD1. V lost 5 bases and J lost 7; bases outside the gene matches: 4. CDR3 length: 14 amino acids. CDR1 is SGHTA, CDR2 FQGTGA, per germline. The CDR3 reads CASSPGQGANEQFF. CDR3 nucleotides: TGTGCCAGCAGCCCCGGACAGGGGGCGAATGAGCAGTTCTTC.

In nucleotides, the CDR3 is TGTGCCACCTCGGAACACCCGAACACTGAAGCTTTCTTT. Translated, it gives CATSEHPNTEAFF. V and J are TRBV2 and TRBJ1-1; D unclear. CDR1 and CDR2 from the germline V gene are SNHLY and FYNNEI. This CDR3 has 13 amino acids. Trimming shortened V by 10 bases and J by 1 base, and 13 bases separated the two germline ends.